These 32 T cell receptor beta chains originate from one sample sequenced in a study of response to subunit inactivated influenza vaccine. TCRdb itself ran the RT-PCR reads through MiXCR, one entry per CDR3 protein. Among about 700,000 distinct CDR3 sequences listed, approximately 15% were seen once. Sequencing was performed on PBMCs from blood, taken about 14 days before vaccination. These receptors all stem from a man between 50 and 59 years old who received an inactivated influenza vaccine.

V is TRBV12-3 or TRBV12-4 and J is TRBJ2-2; 8 positions agree with TRBD2. With 6 bases clipped from V and 4 bases from J, the junction kept 7 bases outside the gene matches. The CDR3 sequence is 15 residues long. The CDR3 region is CASSRSGGTTGELFF. For the CDR3, the DNA is TGTGCCAGCAGCCGCAGCGGGGGAACCACCGGGGAGCTGTTTTTT.

This clonotype was recorded a few times. The chain links TRBV12-3 or TRBV12-4 to TRBJ1-1; TRBD1 is a possible D gene (5 bases). V lost 1 base to trimming and J lost 4 bases, with 10 bases between them. CDR3 length: 14 amino acids. The CDR3 region is CASSLGGKRTEAFF. DNA of the CDR3: TGTGCCAGCAGTTTAGGGGGCAAACGCACTGAAGCTTTCTTT.

This clonotype came up many times. The chain couples TRBV12-3 or TRBV12-4 to TRBJ1-2; 8 nucleotides align to TRBD1. This CDR3 has 15 residues. Trimming cost V 5 bases and J 5 bases; bases outside gene matches: 10. The CDR3 DNA follows: TGTGCCAGCAGTGCCTGGGGACAGGAAGATTATGGCTACACCTTC. Translation gives CASSAWGQEDYGYTF.

In its sample, this clonotype was seen many times. The CDR3 region is CASRPTSGSSYNEQFF. The DNA of the CDR3 is TGCGCCAGCAGGCCGACTAGCGGGAGCTCCTACAATGAGCAGTTCTTC. The rearrangement joins TRBV5-1 to TRBJ2-1, with 12 positions matching TRBD2. With V trimmed by 5 bases and J by 0 bases, 3 bases remained unmatched. From germline, CDR1 is SGHRS and CDR2 YFSETQ. CDR3 length: 16 residues.

This clonotype was observed a handful of times. The chain carries TRBV3-1 and TRBJ2-1; D may be TRBD2 (6 bases). This CDR3 is built from 16 residues. Germline V gives CDR1 LGHDT, CDR2 YNNKEL (reference sequence). V was pared by 4 bases and J by 9 bases, with 22 bases between. CDR3 region: CASSLPAGHKRGEQFF. The CDR3 nucleotides are TGTGCCAGCAGCCTCCCGGCGGGGCACAAAAGGGGTGAGCAGTTCTTC.

V usage is TRBV16 and J usage is TRBJ1-4, with 7 nucleotides matching TRBD1. The CDR3 is 16 residues long. The ends lost 3 bases at V and 4 bases at J; junction bases unmatched: 8. Germline loops: CDR1 KGHSY, CDR2 FQNENV. DNA for the CDR3: TGTGCCAGCAGCCACACAGACAGGGCATTTAATGAAAAACTGTTTTTT. Protein sequence: CASSHTDRAFNEKLFF.

This clonotype has only a few counts. The rearrangement joins TRBV29-1 to TRBJ2-2; D tentatively fits TRBD1 or TRBD2 (5 bases each). Trimming left V 0 bases short and J 0 bases short, with 11 bases between. CDR3 length: 16 residues. The V gene's germline CDR1 is SQVTM and CDR2 ANQGSEA. The CDR3 sequence: CSVEDVGDANTGELFF. DNA for the CDR3: TGCAGCGTTGAAGATGTGGGGGACGCGAACACCGGGGAGCTGTTTTTT.

The chain couples TRBV10-2 to TRBJ2-3; D might be TRBD2 (6 bases). Germline V gene sequence: CDR1 WSHSY, CDR2 SAAADI. The V end lost 7 bases, the J end lost 1 base, and 12 bases lay between the germline ends. CDR3 length: 14 amino acids. CDR3 sequence reads: CASKEGLRTDTQYF. The CDR3 DNA sequence: TGCGCCAGCAAGGAAGGACTACGCACAGATACGCAGTATTTT.

This sequence joins TRBV3-1 and TRBJ2-5, with TRBD1 matching over 7 bases. Trimming cost V 3 bases and J 2 bases; bases outside gene matches: 3. This CDR3 comprises 14 residues. The V gene's germline CDR1 is LGHDT and CDR2 YNNKEL (reference sequence). CDR3 sequence (DNA): TGTGCCAGCAGCCATAGGACAGGACAAGAGACCCAGTACTTC. Encoded protein: CASSHRTGQETQYF.

In the case of this clonotype: The germline gene is not matched at one end of the junction; a read error may be the cause. This chain links TRBV6-2 or TRBV6-3 with TRBJ2-7, with 9 bases matching TRBD1. CDR3 length equals 11 residues. Germline values: CDR1 MNHEY, CDR2 SVGEGT. CDR3: CASGQGFSPSF. The CDR3 DNA is TGTGCCAGTGGACAGGGGTTCTCACCTTCCTTC.

The chain couples TRBV9 to TRBJ2-3; 11 bases are a match to TRBD2. Trimming at V came to 4 bases and at J to 1 base, leaving 5 bases not matched to a gene. Germline lookup yields CDR1 SGDLS and CDR2 YYNGEE. CDR3 length: 16 residues. CDR3 region: CASSSRSGGGTDTQYF. The CDR3 region has the DNA TGTGCCAGCAGCTCGCGTAGCGGGGGGGGCACAGATACGCAGTATTTT.

The gene calls are TRBV7-9 and TRBJ1-2, with a possible D match to TRBD1 (6 bases). V lost 4 bases, J lost 10 bases, and 19 bases lay in between. CDR3 length equals 14 residues. Germline V gene data show CDR1 as SEHNR and CDR2 as FQNEAQ (reference sequence). The CDR3 nucleotides read TGTGCCAGCAGCTCTCAAACAGGGCGGCTATTCTACACCTTC. Its translation: CASSSQTGRLFYTF.

This clonotype has a handful of counts. This chain links TRBV2 with TRBJ2-2; D gene ambiguous. This CDR3 spans 14 amino acids. The germline gives CDR1 SNHLY, CDR2 FYNNEI. The germline V and J ends were trimmed by 6 bases and 2 bases, with 10 bases remaining between them. The DNA of the CDR3 is TGTGCCAGCAGACGGCTCAGTAACACCGGGGAGCTGTTTTTT. Its translation is CASRRLSNTGELFF. Full variable domain (missing parts from reference TRBV2 and TRBJ2-2): EPEVTQTPSHQVTQMGQEVILRCVPISNHLYFYWYRQILGQKVEFLVSFYNNEISEKSEIFDDQFSVERPDGSNFTLKIRSTKLEDSAMYFCASRRLSNTGELFFGEGSRLTVL.

The chain recombines TRBV7-2 with TRBJ2-7, with 7 bases lining up with TRBD2. The length of the CDR3 is 13 residues. V was pared by 5 bases and J by 6 bases, with 7 bases of the junction left unmatched. The V gene's germline CDR1 is SGHTA and CDR2 FQGNSA. In DNA, the CDR3 is TGTGCCAGCAGCCGCGCGGCGGGAGCCGAGCAGTACTTC. Amino acid sequence: CASSRAAGAEQYF.

A few counts support this clonotype. The rearrangement joins TRBV6-1 to TRBJ1-4; D uncertain. V was shortened by 6 bases and J by 11 bases, with 16 bases between the two germline ends. There are 13 residues in the CDR3. Germline assignment: CDR1 MNHNS and CDR2 SASEGT. Here the CDR3 DNA reads TGTGCCAGCAGATCAGTCGGCGGGAGGAAACTGTTTTTT. Translation gives CASRSVGGRKLFF.

The chain uses TRBV29-1 and TRBJ2-3; 12 nucleotides match TRBD2. The CDR3 is made up of 14 amino acids. Trimming at V came to 3 bases and at J to 6 bases, leaving 4 bases not matched to a gene. Looked up from germline, CDR1 is SQVTM and CDR2 is ANQGSEA. The CDR3 DNA follows: TGCAGCGTTGACCGGACTAGCGGGACGGATACGCAGTATTTT. Translating it yields CSVDRTSGTDTQYF.

The rearrangement links TRBV10-3 to TRBJ2-7; TRBD2 matches 8 bases. V lost 3 bases to trimming and J lost 4 bases; unmatched junction nucleotides: 5. The CDR3 runs 14 residues. Germline CDR1 ENHRY, CDR2 SYGVKD. CDR3 nucleotide sequence: TGTGCCATCAGTGAAGTTAGCGGGAAATACGAGCAGTACTTC. Encoded protein: CAISEVSGKYEQYF.

The gene calls are TRBV15 and TRBJ2-3; TRBD2 matches at 9 bases. This CDR3 comprises 17 residues. CDR1 and CDR2 (germline): LNHNV, YYDKDF (reference sequence). The ends lost 1 base at V and 2 bases at J; junction bases unmatched: 7. CDR3 sequence: CATSRARGLAATDTQYF. CDR3 nucleotides: TGTGCCACCAGCAGAGCCAGGGGACTAGCTGCCACAGATACGCAGTATTTT.

The genes are TRBV24-1 and TRBJ2-1, with 9 nucleotides matching TRBD2. The V segment lost 6 bases and the J segment 4 bases; nucleotides outside the gene matches: 6. Germline V gene lookup returns CDR1 KGHDR and CDR2 SFDVKD. This CDR3 is built from 15 residues. The CDR3 bases are TGTGCCACCAGTCAAGCGGGGGGCCGTTACAATGAGCAGTTCTTC. Protein sequence: CATSQAGGRYNEQFF.

This clonotype has ten or more counts. The rearrangement joins TRBV20-1 to TRBJ2-2, with 9 positions matching TRBD1. The CDR3 length is 17 residues. Losses at the gene ends were 4 bases for V and 3 bases for J; bases not matched to a gene: 12. Germline V gives CDR1 DFQATT, CDR2 SNEGSKA (reference sequence). DNA of the CDR3: TGCAGTGCTACACAGGGGGCGCTTCGTGACGACACCGGGGAGCTGTTTTTT. Its protein product is CSATQGALRDDTGELFF.

The table lists this clonotype with a count of one. V and J are TRBV4-1 and TRBJ1-6; TRBD1 agrees at 10 bases. The CDR3 contains 16 residues. Germline trimming cut 2 bases from V and 9 bases from J; bases unmatched to any gene: 7. The germline V gene has CDR1 MGHRA and CDR2 YSYEKL. Written as DNA, the CDR3 is TGCGCCAGCAGCCAACTTAAAGACAGGGGGCTTTCACCCCTCCACTTT. Translation: CASSQLKDRGLSPLHF.

The chain links TRBV4-1 to TRBJ1-5, with D uncertain. Trimming took off 0 bases at V and 0 bases at J, with 9 bases between the two ends. This CDR3 contains 16 residues. Germline V lookup: CDR1 MGHRA, CDR2 YSYEKL. The CDR3 sequence is CASSQDGRNSNQPQHF. CDR3 bases: TGCGCCAGCAGCCAAGATGGACGAAATAGCAATCAGCCCCAGCATTTT.

This clonotype was picked up a small number of times. V gene TRBV15 combines with J gene TRBJ2-2; the D gene could be TRBD1 or TRBD2 (5 bases each). In germline, CDR1 is LNHNV, CDR2 YYDKDF (reference sequence). The ends were cut back, 4 bases at V and 3 bases at J, with 12 bases in the middle. The CDR3 length is 15 residues. The CDR3: CATSIRDLDTGELFF. Here the CDR3 DNA reads TGTGCCACCAGCATCCGGGACCTAGACACCGGGGAGCTGTTTTTT.

The chain is built from TRBV7-6 and TRBJ2-7; D perhaps matches TRBD1 (5 bases). The CDR3 has 15 amino acids. Per germline, CDR1 SGHVS and CDR2 FNYEAQ. Trimming took off 4 bases at V and 5 bases at J, with 18 bases between the two ends. CDR3 in amino acids: CASSSLQGLKNEQYF. CDR3 nucleotide sequence: TGTGCCAGCAGCTCCTTGCAGGGCCTCAAAAACGAGCAGTACTTC.

A few counts support this clonotype. The genes are TRBV6-1 and TRBJ2-5; D gene ambiguous. V was shortened by 7 bases and J by 2 bases, with 23 bases between the two germline ends. The CDR3 sequence is 17 residues long. Germline V CDR1 and CDR2: MNHNS, SASEGT. CDR3 DNA: TGTGCCAGCACCCCTGCCCGCTGGGCTTTATCGCAAGAGACCCAGTACTTC. Its protein product is CASTPARWALSQETQYF.

CDR3 in amino acids: CSARLAGESDTQYF. For the CDR3, the DNA is TGCAGTGCGAGACTAGCGGGGGAGTCGGATACGCAGTATTTT. The chain has TRBV20-1 and TRBJ2-3, with TRBD2 identical over 12 bases. The CDR3 is 14 amino acids. Germline V gene sequence: CDR1 DFQATT, CDR2 SNEGSKA (reference sequence). V shed 6 bases, J shed 6 bases, and the junction held 7 bases outside the gene matches.

CDR3 DNA sequence: TGTGCCAGCAGGCGGGACTATCTGCTCCATGAGCAGTTCTTC. Encoded protein: CASRRDYLLHEQFF. The V and J genes are TRBV2 and TRBJ2-1; 7 nucleotides line up with TRBD2. This CDR3 is 14 amino acids long. With V trimmed by 6 bases and J by 8 bases, 10 bases remained unmatched. Germline V CDR1 and CDR2: SNHLY, FYNNEI.

The genes are TRBV24-1 and TRBJ1-2, with 7 bases matching TRBD1. The CDR3 has 18 amino acids. Germline CDR1 and CDR2: KGHDR and SFDVKD. V was clipped by 4 bases and J by 1 base; unmatched bases: 14. Here the CDR3 reads CATSEEPGQRLINYGYTF. The CDR3 DNA reads as TGTGCCACCAGTGAGGAACCGGGACAGCGCCTTATTAACTATGGCTACACCTTC.

The rearrangement uses TRBV18 and TRBJ2-7, with D maybe TRBD1 (5 bases). The length of the CDR3 is 15 residues. Deletions cut 2 bases from V and 4 bases from J, with 15 bases between. Germline V lookup: CDR1 KGHSH, CDR2 LQKENI. This CDR3 reads CASSPGAAIGYEQYF. As DNA, the CDR3 is TGTGCCAGCTCACCAGGGGCAGCCATAGGGTACGAGCAGTACTTC.

This clonotype was detected only a few times. The V gene is TRBV12-3 or TRBV12-4, the J gene TRBJ2-3, with a tentative D call TRBD1 (7 bases). Trimming left V 7 bases short and J 1 base short, with 15 bases between. The CDR3 loop spans 15 amino acids. The CDR3 region is CASKLQGTGTDTQYF. CDR3 bases: TGTGCCAGCAAACTACAGGGGACTGGCACAGATACGCAGTATTTT.

This clonotype was seen many times. The CDR3 sequence is CATRATGTAGEAFF. The CDR3 nucleotides are TGTGCCACCAGGGCCACCGGGACAGCGGGTGAAGCTTTCTTT. The genes are TRBV24-1 and TRBJ1-1; 7 positions agree with TRBD1. J was trimmed by 7 bases and V by 7 bases; bases with no gene match: 11. The CDR3 runs to 14 residues. The V gene's germline CDR1 is KGHDR and CDR2 SFDVKD.

There are many counts of this clonotype. The chain joins TRBV4-1 to TRBJ2-1, with 8 bases that match TRBD2. With 1 base clipped from V and 2 bases from J, the junction kept 7 bases outside the gene matches. Per the germline V gene, CDR1 is MGHRA and CDR2 is YSYEKL. This CDR3 comprises 17 residues. In DNA, the CDR3 is TGCGCCAGCAGCCAAGTTGCTAGCGGGTGGACCTACAATGAGCAGTTCTTC. Protein sequence: CASSQVASGWTYNEQFF.